This T cell receptor (beta chain) was sequenced for a study of CD8 T cells in ankylosing spondylitis. Broader study findings: In reactive arthritis synovial fluid and blood, some motif variants had been reported before. Disease-linked clones bore a CD8+ phenotype and were relatively rare in peripheral blood. As reported, disease-linked clones showed significant enrichment in matched ankylosing spondylitis synovial fluid.

Quantitative barcoded 5'-RACE was used to prepare TCR beta libraries. TCRdb reprocessed the 5' RACE reads via MiXCR and lists one record per CDR3 protein. The table includes about 260,000 distinct CDR3 sequences, about 19% detected once. This clonotype was observed a few times. Its antigen is not known. V lost 4 bases and J lost 4; bases outside the gene matches: 4. CDR3 size: 15 residues. Germline CDR1 reads KGHDR; CDR2 reads SFDVKD. The sequenced material came from blood, either unsorted or a sorted T cell fraction (not recorded which). This TCR was sampled from a male donor with ankylosing spondylitis or in good health (not recorded which). The chain links TRBV24-1 to TRBJ2-5; 11 bases match TRBD2. CDR3 coding DNA: TGTGCCACCAGTGACACCGGGACTAGCGGAGAGACCCAGTACTTC. Translated, it gives CATSDTGTSGETQYF.